A single sample gave rise to the 32 T cell receptor beta chains below, sequenced in a study of long-term antiretroviral therapy in people with HIV. immunoSEQ v3.0 was run at survey level. Only in-frame clones appear in the TCRdb table, and some are missing; sequencing was by immunoSEQ multiplex PCR. The table shows about 21,000 clones, with just over 85% occurring only once. Source: unsorted PBMCs, taken 1.3 years after starting antiretroviral therapy. Receptors originate from a man in his sixties with HIV.

This chain joins TRBV5-7 and TRBJ2-5; D not resolved. TRBV5-7 is marked as an open reading frame, function uncertain. The CDR3 loop spans 17 amino acids. Between the trimmed V and J ends, which lost 6 bases and 3 bases, there was a span of 24 bases. This CDR3 reads CASNTTGSLNWEETQYF. DNA of the CDR3: TGTGCCAGCAACACGACCGGGTCCTTAAACTGGGAAGAGACCCAGTACTTC.

The V call is TRBV10-1, the J call TRBJ2-7, with 8 positions matching TRBD2. Losses at the gene ends were 6 bases for V and 6 bases for J; bases not matched to a gene: 4. Per the germline V gene, CDR1 is WNHNN and CDR2 is SYGVQD (reference sequence). CDR3 length: 12 residues. CDR3 sequence: CASSGLAGEQYF. In DNA form, the CDR3 reads TGCGCCAGCAGCGGACTAGCAGGCGAGCAGTACTTC.

The rearrangement uses TRBV7-2 and TRBJ2-1; perhaps TRBD2 as D (5 bases). Germline V CDR1 and CDR2: SGHTA, FQGNSA. This CDR3 spans 16 amino acids. V lost 3 bases, J lost 3 bases, and 15 bases lay in between. In nucleotides, the CDR3 is TGTGCCAGCAGCTTCCATGGGGAGCCTAGCTACAATGAGCAGTTCTTC. Protein sequence: CASSFHGEPSYNEQFF.

The rearrangement joins TRBV5-1 to TRBJ2-7; D remains unclear. Germline loops: CDR1 SGHRS, CDR2 YFSETQ. V lost 1 base, J lost 9 bases, and 14 bases lay in between. The CDR3 is made up of 13 amino acids. CDR3 nucleotide sequence: TGCGCCAGCAGCTTGACGTGGCTCGGACGGCAGTACTTC. Protein product: CASSLTWLGRQYF.

This rearrangement joins TRBV5-1 to TRBJ1-2; D is ambiguous. From germline, CDR1 is SGHRS and CDR2 YFSETQ. The CDR3 extends over 16 amino acids. V gave up 1 base and J gave up 4 bases, with 17 bases separating them. The DNA of the CDR3 is TGCGCCAGCAGCTTGAATCCTGGAACAGAGACCTATGGCTACACCTTC. Encoded protein: CASSLNPGTETYGYTF. The full variable domain, in which reference TRBV5-1 and TRBJ1-2 provide the parts outside the CDR3, is KAGVTQTPRYLIKTRGQQVTLSCSPISGHRSVSWYQQTPGQGLQFLFEYFSETQRNKGNFPGRFSGRQFSNSRSEMNVSTLELGDSALYLCASSLNPGTETYGYTFGSGTRLTVV.

The chain has TRBV11-2 and TRBJ2-5, with 7 positions matching TRBD1. This CDR3 contains 15 residues. The ends lost 1 base at V and 4 bases at J; junction bases unmatched: 6. CDR1 is SGHAT and CDR2 is FQNNGV in the germline V gene. CDR3 in DNA: TGTGCCAGCAGCTTAGGACAGGGCCCCCGAGAGACCCAGTACTTC. Its protein is CASSLGQGPRETQYF.

The chain uses TRBV5-1 and TRBJ2-3, with 7 bases fitting TRBD2. Germline trimming cut 3 bases from V and 2 bases from J; bases unmatched to any gene: 9. The germline V gene has CDR1 SGHRS and CDR2 YFSETQ. The CDR3 runs to 16 residues. This chain's CDR3 is CASSWGVAGDTDTQYF. In DNA, the CDR3 is TGCGCCAGCAGCTGGGGGGTAGCGGGTGACACAGATACGCAGTATTTT.

V gene TRBV10-2 combines with J gene TRBJ2-1, with TRBD2 matching over 13 bases. The germline V gene has CDR1 WSHSY and CDR2 SAAADI. The CDR3 spans 15 residues. The junction had 2 bases not matched to a gene; V was cut back by 3 bases and J by 6 bases. The CDR3 bases are TGCGCCAGCAGTGATGGGACTAGCGGGATCAATGAGCAGTTCTTC. This sequence encodes CASSDGTSGINEQFF.

V usage is TRBV10-1 and J usage is TRBJ1-5; D may be TRBD1 (6 bases). This CDR3 comprises 18 residues. Germline CDR1 reads WNHNN; CDR2 reads SYGVQD (reference sequence). The V end was cut by 7 bases, the J end by 4 bases, with 26 bases between. The CDR3 DNA follows: TGCGCCAGCAATGTGGTGTGGACAGCAGCGATGGGGAATCAGCCCCAGCATTTT. Its protein product is CASNVVWTAAMGNQPQHF.

The chain is built from TRBV2 and TRBJ1-5, with no clear D. V lost 3 bases, J lost 5 bases, and 8 bases lay in between. CDR1 SNHLY and CDR2 FYNNEI come from the germline V gene. This CDR3 has 13 residues. CDR3 DNA: TGTGCCAGCAGTGAGGGTCTAGATCAGCCCCAGCATTTT. Translated, it gives CASSEGLDQPQHF.

The chain uses TRBV28 and TRBJ1-5, with 7 positions matching TRBD1. The CDR3 loop spans 14 amino acids. V trimming: 5 bases; J trimming: 1 base; junction bases outside the gene matches: 2. CDR1 MDHEN and CDR2 SYDVKM come from the germline V gene. The CDR3: CASSPTGSNQPQHF. CDR3 bases: TGTGCCAGCAGTCCGACAGGGAGCAATCAGCCCCAGCATTTT.

This rearrangement joins TRBV4-3 to TRBJ1-3; D is unresolved. The CDR3 is 14 amino acids. Germline assignment: CDR1 LGHNA and CDR2 YSLEER. Trimming took 6 bases from V and 8 from J, leaving 17 bases between them. The CDR3, as DNA: TGCGCCAGCAGTTTAAGCACCTCAGGTCACACCATATATTTT. Its translation: CASSLSTSGHTIYF.

Only a few counts were recorded for this clone. Germline and junction disagree at one end, which may indicate a read error. This sequence joins TRBV7-7 and TRBJ2-7; possibly TRBD1 for D (6 bases). Germline CDR1 SSHAT, CDR2 FNYEAQ (reference sequence). This CDR3 is 14 amino acids long. CDR3 sequence: CASSLPGHFYEQYF. The CDR3 region has the DNA TGTGCTAGCAGCTTACCGGGACACTTCTACGAGCAGTACTTC. Full variable domain (outside the CDR3, taken from reference TRBV7-7 and TRBJ2-7): GAGVSQSPRYKVTKRGQDVTLRCDPISSHATLYWYQQALGQGPEFLTYFNYEAQPDKSGLPSDRFSAERPEGSISTLTIQRTEQRDSAMYRCASSLPGHFYEQYFGPGTRLTVT.

This chain joins TRBV7-3 and TRBJ2-5, with 13 bases identical to TRBD2. Germline V CDR1 and CDR2: SGHTA, FQGTGA. V dropped 5 bases and J dropped 5; count of bases not matched to a gene: 5. CDR3 length: 15 amino acids. The CDR3 protein is CASSKTSGGYETQYF. CDR3 in DNA: TGTGCCAGCAGCAAGACTAGCGGGGGGTACGAGACCCAGTACTTC.

This chain joins TRBV19 and TRBJ1-1, with D perhaps matching TRBD1 (6 bases). The CDR3 consists of 16 residues. Germline V gene sequence: CDR1 LNHDA, CDR2 SQIVND (reference sequence). V lost 0 bases, J lost 7 bases, and 18 bases lay in between. Here the CDR3 reads CASSIEGTRSPGEAFF. The CDR3 nucleotides are TGTGCCAGTAGTATAGAAGGGACAAGATCCCCTGGTGAAGCTTTCTTT. The variable domain in full, with the rest retrieved from reference TRBV19 and TRBJ1-1, is DGGITQSPKYLFRKEGQNVTLSCEQNLNHDAMYWYRQDPGQGLRLIYYSQIVNDFQKGDIAEGYSVSREKKESFPLTVTSAQKNPTAFYLCASSIEGTRSPGEAFFGQGTRLTVV.

J is TRBJ2-7 and V is TRBV7-6; 13 bases fit TRBD2. Germline values: CDR1 SGHVS, CDR2 FNYEAQ. Trimming took 5 bases from V and 3 from J; bases not matched to a gene: 7. The CDR3 covers 16 residues. The CDR3 DNA sequence: TGTGCCAGCAGCGAACGGACTAGCGGGAGTTTCTACGAGCAGTACTTC. Amino acids: CASSERTSGSFYEQYF.

The chain is built from TRBV5-6 and TRBJ2-5, with TRBD2 matching 10 bases. The length of the CDR3 is 15 residues. V shed 3 bases and J 7 bases; nucleotides not matched to a gene: 9. CDR1 and CDR2 (germline): SGHDT, YYEEEE. In nucleotides, the CDR3 is TGTGCCAGCAGCTCCCCGACTAGCGGGCGGGGGACCCAGTACTTC. This sequence encodes CASSSPTSGRGTQYF.

In its sample, this clone was seen once. The rearrangement links TRBV7-8 to TRBJ1-2; TRBD1 matches 7 bases. Germline lookup yields CDR1 SGHVS and CDR2 FQNEAQ. The CDR3 loop spans 13 amino acids. V lost 4 bases and J lost 5; bases outside the gene matches: 4. CDR3 bases: TGTGCCAGCAGCTCCGGACAGGTTTATGGCTACACCTTC. Translating it yields CASSSGQVYGYTF.

This chain uses TRBV5-6 with TRBJ2-2, with 9 positions matching TRBD2. Trimming cost V 0 bases and J 1 base; bases outside gene matches: 4. The CDR3 has 17 amino acids. The germline CDR1 and CDR2 sequences are SGHDT and YYEEEE. CDR3 sequence reads: CASSLVLRGGNTGELFF. CDR3 bases: TGTGCCAGCAGCTTGGTGCTGCGGGGGGGGAACACCGGGGAGCTGTTTTTT.

This chain connects TRBV5-1 to TRBJ1-1, with D hard to call. V gave up 2 bases and J gave up 6 bases, with 14 bases separating them. CDR1 SGHRS and CDR2 YFSETQ come from the germline V gene. This CDR3 spans 14 amino acids. In DNA, the CDR3 is TGCGCCAGCAGCTTTCCAGGTTCGGTGGCTGAAGCTTTCTTT. Protein product: CASSFPGSVAEAFF.

J is TRBJ1-3 and V is TRBV11-2; D ambiguous. The CDR3 spans 14 residues. V was clipped by 1 base and J by 0 bases, with 4 bases between them. Germline CDR1 reads SGHAT; CDR2 reads FQNNGV. The CDR3 protein is CASSLVGSGNTIYF. The CDR3 nucleotides are TGTGCCAGCAGCTTAGTCGGCTCTGGAAACACCATATATTTT.

The chain has TRBV9 and TRBJ2-3, with D perhaps matching TRBD1 or TRBD2 (5 bases each). Between the trimmed V and J ends, which lost 5 bases and 0 bases, there was a span of 16 bases. The CDR3 spans 16 residues. CDR1 SGDLS and CDR2 YYNGEE come from the germline V gene. The CDR3, as DNA: TGTGCCAGCAGGGGCCCCGGGGACCCTAGCACAGATACGCAGTATTTT. It codes for CASRGPGDPSTDTQYF.

The chain links TRBV18 to TRBJ2-7; weak D call: TRBD2 (5 bases). CDR1 and CDR2 from the germline V gene are KGHSH and LQKENI. CDR3 length: 11 amino acids. V was clipped by 5 bases and J by 6 bases, with 8 bases between them. The CDR3 here is CASSSRVEQYF. The CDR3 DNA sequence: TGTGCCAGCTCATCGAGGGTCGAGCAGTACTTC.

The rearrangement links TRBV9 to TRBJ1-1; TRBD1 agrees at 7 bases. Per the germline V gene, CDR1 is SGDLS and CDR2 is YYNGEE. Trimming cost V 2 bases and J 10 bases; bases outside gene matches: 11. The CDR3 contains 14 residues. CDR3 DNA sequence: TGTGCCAGCAGCGTCTCATCTCAGGGGGGTGGAGCTTTCTTT. This encodes CASSVSSQGGGAFF.

The V gene is TRBV6-5, the J gene TRBJ2-7, with 11 positions matching TRBD2. Germline V gene data show CDR1 as MNHEY and CDR2 as SVGAGI. The V segment lost 5 bases and the J segment 2 bases; nucleotides outside the gene matches: 5. This CDR3 region has 15 residues. Here the CDR3 DNA reads TGTGCCAGCAGTAGTCTAGCGGGAGGTACCTACGAGCAGTACTTC. Translating gives CASSSLAGGTYEQYF.

This clone was found once. The rearrangement uses TRBV10-3 and TRBJ1-4, with D tentatively TRBD1 (5 bases). The CDR3 spans 13 residues. V was cut by 4 bases and J by 6 bases, with 9 bases left in between. From germline, CDR1 is ENHRY and CDR2 SYGVKD. The CDR3 nucleotides read TGTGCCATCAGTGGGGGGGTCGATGAAAAACTGTTTTTT. It specifies CAISGGVDEKLFF.

In DNA form, the CDR3 reads TGTGCCAGCCGAGAGGGGACTAGCACAGATACGCAGTATTTT. Its protein is CASREGTSTDTQYF. The V gene is TRBV28, the J gene TRBJ2-3, with a possible D match to TRBD2 (6 bases). Germline loops: CDR1 MDHEN, CDR2 SYDVKM. The germline V and J ends were trimmed by 8 bases and 0 bases, with 12 bases remaining between them. The CDR3 covers 14 residues.

V and J are TRBV5-4 and TRBJ1-6; a weak D match, TRBD1 (5 bases). This CDR3 contains 13 residues. V shed 5 bases and J shed 10 bases, with 13 bases lying between them. Per germline, CDR1 SGHNT and CDR2 YYREEE (reference sequence). This CDR3 reads CASRADRTSPLHF. The CDR3 DNA follows: TGTGCCAGCAGGGCTGACAGAACCTCACCCCTCCACTTT.

The chain is built from TRBV7-6 and TRBJ1-1; D call uncertain. Germline values: CDR1 SGHVS, CDR2 FNYEAQ. V was pared by 1 base and J by 0 bases, with 3 bases between. The CDR3 loop spans 13 amino acids. The CDR3 here is CASSLDLNTEAFF. The CDR3 DNA sequence: TGTGCCAGCAGCTTAGATCTGAACACTGAAGCTTTCTTT.

The chain is built from TRBV30 and TRBJ2-2; either TRBD1 or TRBD2 may fit D (6 bases each). CDR3 length equals 14 residues. V was clipped by 0 bases and J by 7 bases, with 12 bases between them. Germline values: CDR1 GTSNPN, CDR2 SVGIG (reference sequence). As DNA, the CDR3 is TGTGCCTGGAGTGTACAGGGAGGTTTCGGGGAGCTGTTTTTT. Protein product: CAWSVQGGFGELFF.

The rearrangement links TRBV7-2 to TRBJ1-2; D gene unclear. The V gene's germline CDR1 is SGHTA and CDR2 FQGNSA. Between the trimmed V and J ends, which lost 2 bases and 3 bases, there was a span of 10 bases. CDR3 size: 14 residues. Here the CDR3 reads CASSLLPVDYGYTF. CDR3 DNA: TGTGCCAGCAGCTTATTACCCGTCGACTATGGCTACACCTTC. The entire variable domain, with the rest obtained from reference TRBV7-2 and TRBJ1-2, is as follows: GAGVSQSPSNKVTEKGKDVELRCDPISGHTALYWYRQSLGQGLEFLIYFQGNSAPDKSGLPSDRFSAERTGGSVSTLTIQRTQQEDSAVYLCASSLLPVDYGYTFGSGTRLTVV.

This clone was recorded a few times. The rearrangement links TRBV2 to TRBJ1-4; a possible D gene is TRBD1 (6 bases). The CDR3 sequence is 16 residues long. Germline CDR1 SNHLY, CDR2 FYNNEI. Trimming cost V 2 bases and J 6 bases, with 16 bases left between them. DNA for the CDR3: TGTGCCAGCAGTGAATCCCTTAGGGACATCGATGAAAAACTGTTTTTT. Its protein product is CASSESLRDIDEKLFF. Filled out from reference TRBV2 and TRBJ1-4, the complete variable domain reads EPEVTQTPSHQVTQMGQEVILRCVPISNHLYFYWYRQILGQKVEFLVSFYNNEISEKSEIFDDQFSVERPDGSNFTLKIRSTKLEDSAMYFCASSESLRDIDEKLFFGSGTQLSVL.